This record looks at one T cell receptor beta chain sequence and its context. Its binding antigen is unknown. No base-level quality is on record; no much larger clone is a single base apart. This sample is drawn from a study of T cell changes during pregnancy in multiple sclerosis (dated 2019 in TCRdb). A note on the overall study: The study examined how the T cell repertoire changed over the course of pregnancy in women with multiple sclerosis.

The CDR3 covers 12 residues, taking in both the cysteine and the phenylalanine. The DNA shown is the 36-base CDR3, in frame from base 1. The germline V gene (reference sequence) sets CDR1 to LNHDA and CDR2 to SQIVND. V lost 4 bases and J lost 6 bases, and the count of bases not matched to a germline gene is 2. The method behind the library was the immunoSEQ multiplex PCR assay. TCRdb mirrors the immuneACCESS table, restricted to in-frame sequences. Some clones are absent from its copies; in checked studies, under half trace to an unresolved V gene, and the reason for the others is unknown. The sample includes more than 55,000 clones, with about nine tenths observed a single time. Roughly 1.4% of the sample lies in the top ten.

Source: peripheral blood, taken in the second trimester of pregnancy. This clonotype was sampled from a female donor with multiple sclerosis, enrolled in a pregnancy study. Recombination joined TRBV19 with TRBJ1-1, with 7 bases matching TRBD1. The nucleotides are TGTGCCAGTAGTACAGGGGGACCTGAAGCTTTCTTT. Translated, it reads CASSTGGPEAFF.